The rows below give T cell receptor beta chains drawn from one sample of a study of beta chain features in type 1 diabetes. Produced via immunoSEQ multiplex PCR; TCRdb's table is partial and in-frame only. This table has hundreds of thousands of clones, 15% to 17% appearing once. The sample was naive CD4+ T cells from blood. These receptors were taken from a man aged 18-30 years in good health. Both conserved end residues are part of each CDR3. The D gene is left open where the match is weak. For some rows the clone size is stated as once, few or many, or as a class when expanded; others skip it.

DNA	CDR3	D	size	V	J
TGTGCCAGCAGCTTGGAGGCACGTTTGAACACTGAAGCTTTCTTT	CASSLEARLNTEAFF	NA	few	TRBV5-4	TRBJ1-1
TGTGCCAGCAGCCAAAGACAGGGATCATACTCCCTTGAAGCTTTCTTT	CASSQRQGSYSLEAFF	TRBD1	NA	TRBV7-9	TRBJ1-1
TGTGCCAGCAGCCCCTTCGGGCTCATCAGCACAGATACGCAGTATTTT	CASSPFGLISTDTQYF	NA	NA	TRBV7-3	TRBJ2-3
TGTGCCAGCAGTTTATATCAGACAACCCGGGGGGACTACTTC	CASSLYQTTRGDYF	TRBD2	NA	TRBV28	TRBJ2-4
TGTGCCAGCAGCTTGGTCAGCTCCTACGAGCAGTACTTC	CASSLVSSYEQYF	NA	NA	TRBV5-4	TRBJ2-7
TGTGCCAGCACCTATTGGCGGACAGGGGGAGCCTACGAGCAGTACTTC	CASTYWRTGGAYEQYF	NA	NA	TRBV21-1	TRBJ2-7
TGTGCCAGCAGCTTAACGACAGTCCCGTCCGGGGAGCTGTTTTTT	CASSLTTVPSGELFF	NA	NA	TRBV7-3	TRBJ2-2
TGTGCCAGCAGTTACTCTGGGAAGAACACCGGGGAGCTGTTTTTT	CASSYSGKNTGELFF	NA	few	TRBV6-6	TRBJ2-2
TGTGCCAGCAGCCGCCTTAGCGGGGGGAGATACGAGCAGTACTTC	CASSRLSGGRYEQYF	TRBD2	few	TRBV28	TRBJ2-7
TGTGCCAGCAGCGCGCCGGGACTACACCATACGCAGTATTTT	CASSAPGLHHTQYF	TRBD2	NA	TRBV11-1	TRBJ2-3
TGTGCCAGCACGGTAGCGGGAGACCCTGGCGGGGAGCTGTTTTTT	CASTVAGDPGGELFF	TRBD2	NA	TRBV7-9	TRBJ2-2
TGTGCCAGCAGGGGGACAGGGAGGAACACCGGGGAGCTGTTTTTT	CASRGTGRNTGELFF	TRBD1	few	TRBV2	TRBJ2-2
TGCGCCAGCAGCGGGGGACAGGGGGCAGGCCAGCCCCAGCATTTT	CASSGGQGAGQPQHF	TRBD1	few	TRBV5-1	TRBJ1-5
TGTGCCAGCAGCTTAGTGAACTATGGCTACACCTTC	CASSLVNYGYTF	NA	NA	TRBV7-2	TRBJ1-2
TGTGCCAGCAGCCCTCGACTAGCGGGGGGGCAAGCAGATACGCAGTATTTT	CASSPRLAGGQADTQYF	TRBD2	NA	TRBV5-4	TRBJ2-3
TGCAGCGTTGCCAGGACAGGGGGAGGCTACGAGCAGTACTTC	CSVARTGGGYEQYF	TRBD1	few	TRBV29-1	TRBJ2-7
TGTGCCATCAGGAAGACGGGGGGCGCAGATACGCAGTATTTT	CAIRKTGGADTQYF	NA	few	TRBV10-3	TRBJ2-3
TGTGCCAGCAGTCGAACCTATGGACGGACTGAAGCTTTCTTT	CASSRTYGRTEAFF	NA	few	TRBV9	TRBJ1-1
TGTGCCAGCTCCCTCGACAGGCTCCCTCTCTACGAGCAGTACTTC	CASSLDRLPLYEQYF	NA	few	TRBV18	TRBJ2-7
TGTGCCAGCGGATGGGAGACCCAGTACTTC	CASGWETQYF	NA	few	TRBV2	TRBJ2-5
TGCAGTGCTAGATATGAGCAGTTCTTC	CSARYEQFF	NA	few	TRBV20-1	TRBJ2-1
TGTGCCAGCAGCGTCGGCAGATACAATGAGCAGTTCTTC	CASSVGRYNEQFF	NA	NA	TRBV9	TRBJ2-1
TGTGCCAGCAGCTCGTACAGGGGGCAGTTCTTC	CASSSYRGQFF	TRBD1	NA	TRBV7-2	TRBJ2-1
TGTGCCAGCAGCGCCCCTAGTCACCCCCTAGCGGGAGCCTCCTACAATGAGCAGTTCTTC	CASSAPSHPLAGASYNEQFF	TRBD2	NA	TRBV9	TRBJ2-1
TGTGCCAGCAGCCGGGTAGGAGAAGCTTTCTTT	CASSRVGEAFF	NA	NA	TRBV7-2	TRBJ1-1
TGCGCCAGCAGGGACAGGGCCGCATCGATGAACACTGAAGCTTTCTTT	CASRDRAASMNTEAFF	TRBD1	NA	TRBV5-1	TRBJ1-1
TGTGCCAGCAGCTTAGAAGGGGTTAGCACAGATACGCAGTATTTT	CASSLEGVSTDTQYF	NA	NA	TRBV7-3	TRBJ2-3
TGTGCCAGCAGCCCCGAGGGGCGGGTGAACACTGAAGCTTTCTTT	CASSPEGRVNTEAFF	NA	few	TRBV7-9	TRBJ1-1
TGTGCCAGCAGCGAGGAGGGGTGGGGAGGGCCCGAAGCTTTCTTT	CASSEEGWGGPEAFF	NA	NA	TRBV9	TRBJ1-1
TGTGCCAGTAGAAACCGGGACGGTAGCACAGATACGCAGTATTTT	CASRNRDGSTDTQYF	NA	few	TRBV19	TRBJ2-3
TGTGCCAGCAGTCTCGGACTAGCGGAGAGCACAGATACGCAGTATTTT	CASSLGLAESTDTQYF	TRBD2	few	TRBV6-4	TRBJ2-3
TGTGCCAGCTCACCACCGGGGAGCACTGTTAATCCGAGGGCCAACGTCCTGACTTTC	CASSPPGSTVNPRANVLTF	NA	few	TRBV18	TRBJ2-6
TGTGCCAGCAGCCGACGAGGATACGAGCAGTACTTC	CASSRRGYEQYF	NA	few	TRBV5-4	TRBJ2-7
TGTGCCAGCAGAAAGAATATACAGTCCGGGGAGCTGTTTTTT	CASRKNIQSGELFF	NA	NA	TRBV11-3	TRBJ2-2
TGTGCCAGTACAATGGCGGCGGGCACCGGGGAGCTGTTTTTT	CASTMAAGTGELFF	NA	NA	TRBV6-4	TRBJ2-2
TGTGCCAGCAGCTTGCGAGGGAACACCGGGGAGCTGTTTTTT	CASSLRGNTGELFF	NA	NA	TRBV5-6	TRBJ2-2
TGTGCCATCAGTGCGCGCAGGTCGAGCGATCAGCCCCAGCATTTT	CAISARRSSDQPQHF	NA	few	TRBV10-3	TRBJ1-5
TGCAGTGCTAGGGGGTACGAGCAGTACTTC	CSARGYEQYF	NA	few	TRBV20-1	TRBJ2-7
TGCAGCGTTGACGGCCAGGGCAGGTACAATGAGCAGTTCTTC	CSVDGQGRYNEQFF	NA	few	TRBV29-1	TRBJ2-1
TGTGCCAGCAGCCAAGATCCGCGGGGGCTCTACGAGCAGTACTTC	CASSQDPRGLYEQYF	NA	NA	TRBV4-2	TRBJ2-7
TGTGCCAGCAGCTTCAATCTTGGGGGTCAAACGAGCGGCTACACCTTC	CASSFNLGGQTSGYTF	NA	few	TRBV7-9	TRBJ1-2
TGCAGCGTTGATCGGGGAGCTAACTATGGCTACACCTTC	CSVDRGANYGYTF	NA	NA	TRBV29-1	TRBJ1-2
TGTGCCAGCTCACCCAGCCAGAACAATGAGCAGTTCTTC	CASSPSQNNEQFF	NA	many	TRBV18	TRBJ2-1
TGTGCCAGCAGCCACGTAGCGGGAGTTGGAACAGATACGCAGTATTTT	CASSHVAGVGTDTQYF	TRBD2	NA	TRBV14	TRBJ2-3
TGTGCCAGCAGTGCTGGGGGCCTGAAAAACATTCAGTACTTC	CASSAGGLKNIQYF	NA	NA	TRBV6-4	TRBJ2-4
TGTGCCAGCAGTTTAGGTAGACAGGGACACACTGAAGCTTTCTTT	CASSLGRQGHTEAFF	TRBD1	few	TRBV28	TRBJ1-1
TGCAGTGCCGGGACTCATCCTTCCTACGAGCAGTACTTC	CSAGTHPSYEQYF	NA	few	TRBV29-1	TRBJ2-7
TGTGCCAGCGCCCGTTTCTCTGGAAACACCATATATTTT	CASARFSGNTIYF	NA	few	TRBV6-5	TRBJ1-3
TGTGCCAGCAGCCCGGTGGGGACTAGCGGTTATACGCAGTATTTT	CASSPVGTSGYTQYF	TRBD2	NA	TRBV5-4	TRBJ2-3
TGTGCCAGCAGTTTAGACAGTTCAGGTGAAGCTTTCTTT	CASSLDSSGEAFF	NA	NA	TRBV7-3	TRBJ1-1
TGTGCCAGCAGCCCCGACCAGGGAGAAGAGACCCAGTACTTC	CASSPDQGEETQYF	NA	NA	TRBV4-2	TRBJ2-5
TGTGCCAGCACGGGACTAGCGAGGAATGAGCAGTTCTTC	CASTGLARNEQFF	TRBD2	NA	TRBV6-1	TRBJ2-1
TGTGCCTGGAGTACAGGGGTTGGAAACACCATATATTTT	CAWSTGVGNTIYF	TRBD1	NA	TRBV30	TRBJ1-3
TGTGCCAGCAGCCCATTAGGGGCGGGCGGCTCTGGAAACACCATATATTTT	CASSPLGAGGSGNTIYF	NA	NA	TRBV25-1	TRBJ1-3